A single sample is the source of the 26 T cell receptor beta chains below, sequenced in a study of cytomegalovirus exposure and HLA in healthy donors. Vbeta (60) and Jbeta (13) primers were used in the PCR. Repertoires were generated with immunoSEQ multiplex PCR, while TCRdb's copy carries only in-frame clones and drops some. This sample has roughly 92,000 clones, with approximately 7.7% found just once. The sample comprised PBMCs. Receptors were obtained from a man aged 50 to 59 in good health and CMV-seronegative.

The chain joins TRBV30 to TRBJ2-2; the match to TRBD1 covers 9 bases. The length of the CDR3 is 15 residues. The V gene end was trimmed by 1 base and the J gene end by 3 bases; junction bases not matched to a gene: 3. The germline CDR1 and CDR2 sequences are GTSNPN and SVGIG (reference sequence). Here the CDR3 DNA reads TGTGCCTGGAGTGGCCGGGACAGGGACACCGGGGAGCTGTTTTTT. Protein: CAWSGRDRDTGELFF.

This clone has more than one count but fewer than ten. The rearrangement joins TRBV29-1 to TRBJ2-3; 11 bases are shared with TRBD2. This CDR3 is built from 13 residues. J was trimmed by 6 bases and V by 8 bases; bases with no gene match: 7. CDR1 is SQVTM, CDR2 ANQGSEA, per germline. The CDR3 coding sequence is TGCAGCATGGGACTAGCGGTAGGGGATACGCAGTATTTT. This translates into CSMGLAVGDTQYF.

In this sample, this clone turned up a few times. The chain is built from TRBV5-6 and TRBJ2-2; D is unresolved. This CDR3 has 17 amino acids. The V gene's germline CDR1 is SGHDT and CDR2 YYEEEE. V lost 4 bases and J 2 bases, leaving 18 bases between the germline ends. Written as DNA, the CDR3 is TGTGCCAGCAGCCGGGTGGTCGATCGGGTAAACACCGGGGAGCTGTTTTTT. This translates into CASSRVVDRVNTGELFF.

J is TRBJ2-5 and V is TRBV30; 16 bases are shared with TRBD2. Germline V gene data show CDR1 as GTSNPN and CDR2 as SVGIG (reference sequence). The CDR3 runs 16 residues. Losses at the gene ends were 2 bases for V and 5 bases for J; bases not matched to a gene: 5. Written as DNA, the CDR3 is TGTGCCTGGAGTCCCGGGACTAGCGGGAGGGGGGAGACCCAGTACTTC. Its translation is CAWSPGTSGRGETQYF.

This clone was seen more than once but under ten times. The chain carries TRBV7-6 and TRBJ2-7; TRBD2 might be the D (5 bases). Looked up from germline, CDR1 is SGHVS and CDR2 is FNYEAQ. The CDR3 consists of 17 residues. V dropped 0 bases and J dropped 2 bases, with 17 bases sitting between them. CDR3 sequence: CASSLAVHPSSAYEQYF. CDR3 nucleotide sequence: TGTGCCAGCAGCTTAGCGGTACACCCTAGCTCAGCCTACGAGCAGTACTTC. The whole variable domain, remainder taken from reference TRBV7-6 and TRBJ2-7, is GAGVSQSPRYKVTKRGQDVALRCDPISGHVSLYWYRQALGQGPEFLTYFNYEAQQDKSGLPNDRFSAERPEGSISTLTIQRTEQRDSAMYRCASSLAVHPSSAYEQYFGPGTRLTVT.

There are a few counts of this clone. This chain uses TRBV28 with TRBJ2-7; 11 bases match TRBD2. This CDR3 contains 13 residues. Germline V lookup: CDR1 MDHEN, CDR2 SYDVKM. Trimming cost V 3 bases and J 6 bases; bases outside gene matches: 1. The CDR3 spells CASSFTSGGEQYF. CDR3 nucleotides: TGTGCCAGCAGTTTTACTAGCGGGGGCGAGCAGTACTTC.

This sequence joins TRBV28 and TRBJ1-1; the D gene is possibly TRBD1 (5 bases). The V end was cut by 6 bases, the J end by 1 base, with 9 bases between. CDR3 length: 13 residues. Germline V lookup: CDR1 MDHEN, CDR2 SYDVKM. CDR3 residues: CASRTGGNTEAFF. The CDR3 bases are TGTGCCAGCAGAACCGGGGGGAACACTGAAGCTTTCTTT.

The V gene is TRBV10-1, the J gene TRBJ1-6; D not resolved. Germline V gene sequence: CDR1 WNHNN, CDR2 SYGVQD (reference sequence). The germline V and J ends were trimmed by 6 bases and 8 bases, with 11 bases remaining between them. This CDR3 has 13 amino acids. CDR3 nucleotides: TGCGCCAGCAGGCTTGGGCCGGATTCACCCCTCCACTTT. It yields the protein CASRLGPDSPLHF.

A few counts support this clone. This chain connects TRBV4-2 to TRBJ2-7; D possibly corresponds to TRBD2 (5 bases). V lost 4 bases, J lost 5 bases, and 12 bases lay in between. CDR1 is LGHNA and CDR2 is YNFKEQ in the germline V gene. The CDR3 contains 13 residues. Here the CDR3 reads CASSRQNSDEQYF. CDR3 nucleotides: TGTGCCAGCAGCCGCCAGAATAGCGACGAGCAGTACTTC.

The chain is built from TRBV2 and TRBJ1-1; no clear D. The CDR3 is 15 amino acids. Germline CDR1 is SNHLY and CDR2 is FYNNEI. Trimming cost V 0 bases and J 5 bases, with 13 bases left between them. The chain's CDR3 is CASSEALRVRTEAFF. CDR3 sequence (DNA): TGTGCCAGCAGTGAAGCGCTTCGTGTTCGGACTGAAGCTTTCTTT.

This clone was seen only a few times. The V gene is TRBV28, the J gene TRBJ2-1, with 14 bases lining up with TRBD2. The CDR3 contains 17 residues. The junction had 9 bases not matched to a gene; V was cut back by 3 bases and J by 8 bases. Looked up from germline, CDR1 is MDHEN and CDR2 is SYDVKM. The CDR3 reads CASSFSGTSGGEDEQFF. CDR3 bases: TGTGCCAGCAGTTTCTCCGGGACTAGCGGGGGAGAGGATGAGCAGTTCTTC.

This clone was found a few times. This chain connects TRBV4-1 to TRBJ2-2; TRBD1 matches 10 bases. The CDR3 length is 16 residues. Germline trimming cut 1 base from V and 6 bases from J; bases unmatched to any gene: 5. Germline V gives CDR1 MGHRA, CDR2 YSYEKL. The CDR3 sequence is CASSQVGTGAPGELFF. CDR3 coding DNA: TGCGCCAGCAGCCAAGTCGGGACAGGGGCTCCCGGGGAGCTGTTTTTT.

This rearrangement joins TRBV5-1 to TRBJ2-5; 11 bases are shared with TRBD2. From germline, CDR1 is SGHRS and CDR2 YFSETQ. Trimming cost V 0 bases and J 2 bases; bases outside gene matches: 3. This CDR3 is built from 16 residues. In nucleotides, the CDR3 is TGCGCCAGCAGCTTGGCACTAGCGGGGGCACAAGAGACCCAGTACTTC. Protein: CASSLALAGAQETQYF. The variable domain in full, completed from reference TRBV5-1 and TRBJ2-5, reads KAGVTQTPRYLIKTRGQQVTLSCSPISGHRSVSWYQQTPGQGLQFLFEYFSETQRNKGNFPGRFSGRQFSNSRSEMNVSTLELGDSALYLCASSLALAGAQETQYFGPGTRLLVL.

The chain has TRBV10-3 and TRBJ2-2; D possibly corresponds to TRBD1 (6 bases). Deletions cut 6 bases from V and 5 bases from J, with 19 bases between. Germline loops: CDR1 ENHRY, CDR2 SYGVKD. The CDR3 is 16 amino acids. The CDR3 nucleotides read TGTGCCATCAGGAAAGACGCCGACAGGTATACCGGGGAGCTGTTTTTT. This sequence encodes CAIRKDADRYTGELFF.

The chain carries TRBV29-1 and TRBJ2-1, with TRBD2 identical over 9 bases. Trimming removed 4 bases from V and 5 bases from J; junction bases left unmatched: 3. CDR1 and CDR2 from the germline V gene are SQVTM and ANQGSEA. CDR3 length: 13 amino acids. CDR3 in amino acids: CSVGTSDNNEQFF. CDR3 sequence (DNA): TGCAGCGTTGGGACTAGCGACAACAATGAGCAGTTCTTC.

The chain is built from TRBV6-5 and TRBJ2-7; 9 bases line up with TRBD1. In germline, CDR1 is MNHEY, CDR2 SVGAGI. V was pared by 2 bases and J by 3 bases, with 8 bases of the junction left unmatched. The CDR3 consists of 16 residues. CDR3 DNA sequence: TGTGCCAGCAGTTACACAGGACAGGGGAAGGGCTACGAGCAGTACTTC. Protein sequence: CASSYTGQGKGYEQYF.

The chain has TRBV19 and TRBJ1-1, with TRBD1 as a possible D gene (6 bases). Trimming removed 7 bases from V and 5 bases from J, with 14 bases in between. The CDR3 sequence is 13 residues long. The germline CDR1 and CDR2 sequences are LNHDA and SQIVND (reference sequence). For the CDR3, the DNA is TGTGCCAGTATCACCAGGGGTTATACTGAAGCTTTCTTT. Protein: CASITRGYTEAFF.

The genes are TRBV4-2 and TRBJ2-1; 9 bases agree with TRBD2. The CDR3 covers 15 residues. From germline, CDR1 is LGHNA and CDR2 YNFKEQ. V was clipped by 3 bases and J by 5 bases; unmatched bases: 5. The CDR3 reads CASSQSGGRDNEQFF. The CDR3 DNA is TGTGCCAGCAGCCAGTCGGGCGGGAGGGACAATGAGCAGTTCTTC.

J is TRBJ2-7 and V is TRBV28; TRBD2 matches 8 bases. Looked up from germline, CDR1 is MDHEN and CDR2 is SYDVKM. This CDR3 is 14 amino acids long. The V gene end was trimmed by 7 bases and the J gene end by 2 bases; junction bases not matched to a gene: 7. The DNA for the CDR3 is TGTGCCAGCAATACCGGGGGGGCCCCCTACGAGCAGTACTTC. It encodes CASNTGGAPYEQYF.

The chain couples TRBV6-1 to TRBJ2-5; D is possibly TRBD2 (6 bases). The closer fit of TRBJ2-7 to the DNA end suggests the J call may be wrong. The CDR3 length is 14 residues. Germline V gives CDR1 MNHNS, CDR2 SASEGT. The CDR3 protein is CASTFSAGTYEQYF. The CDR3, as DNA: TGTGCCAGCACCTTTAGTGCGGGGACCTACGAGCAGTACTTC.

The chain has TRBV27 and TRBJ2-1, with TRBD2 matching over 12 bases. Germline V lookup: CDR1 MNHEY, CDR2 SMNVEV (reference sequence). J gave up 5 bases and V 5 bases, and 7 bases lay outside the gene matches. The CDR3 has 16 amino acids. The CDR3 loop is CASSRGLAGRNNEQFF. The DNA for the CDR3 is TGTGCCAGCAGTCGCGGACTAGCGGGACGAAACAATGAGCAGTTCTTC.

There are a few counts of this clone. Here the CDR3 DNA reads TGTGCCAGTAGTACCAAAAGCGGGGGTACCGGGGAGCTGTTTTTT. It specifies CASSTKSGGTGELFF. This chain links TRBV19 with TRBJ2-2; 8 bases are a match to TRBD2. Germline values: CDR1 LNHDA, CDR2 SQIVND (reference sequence). This CDR3 is 15 amino acids long. The V and J ends lost 4 bases and 5 bases, in that order; junction bases with no gene match: 6.

This clone was recorded once. The rearrangement uses TRBV2 and TRBJ2-7, with TRBD2 as a possible D gene (7 bases). CDR3 length: 14 amino acids. CDR1 and CDR2 (germline): SNHLY, FYNNEI. V was trimmed by 5 bases and J by 3 bases, leaving 14 bases between them. CDR3 loop: CASSWGGQGYEQYF. The DNA for the CDR3 is TGTGCCAGCAGTTGGGGGGGGCAAGGCTACGAGCAGTACTTC.

The chain couples TRBV19 to TRBJ1-5, with TRBD1 matching over 7 bases. Unmatched junction bases numbered 5, after V lost 6 bases and J lost 6 bases. The CDR3 covers 13 residues. CDR1 LNHDA and CDR2 SQIVND come from the germline V gene (reference sequence). The CDR3 sequence: CASSDRETQPQHF. The CDR3 nucleotides are TGTGCCAGTAGCGACAGGGAGACTCAGCCCCAGCATTTT.

V is TRBV6-1 and J is TRBJ2-3; a possible D gene is TRBD1 (6 bases). This CDR3 contains 13 residues. Germline V CDR1 and CDR2: MNHNS, SASEGT. V lost 6 bases and J lost 4, with 11 bases in between. The CDR3 is CASRKQGSDTQYF. For the CDR3, the DNA is TGTGCCAGCAGAAAACAGGGATCAGATACGCAGTATTTT.

This clone was picked up a small number of times. J is TRBJ1-2 and V is TRBV14, with D perhaps TRBD1 (6 bases). Looked up from germline, CDR1 is SGHDN and CDR2 is FVKESK. The CDR3 spans 16 residues. V shed 0 bases and J shed 1 base, with 12 bases lying between them. CDR3 bases: TGTGCCAGCAGCCAAGACGTGGGGGGGCATAACTATGGCTACACCTTC. Translated: CASSQDVGGHNYGYTF.